Listed here are 5 T cell receptor beta chains from one sample, sequenced in a study of blood T cell repertoires in COVID-19. Using immunoSEQ multiplex PCR, the repertoire was profiled, and TCRdb retains in-frame clones only, with some absent. This sample has 60,000 or so clones; around four fifths occur once, and the top ten carry roughly 3.9%. Sequencing used peripheral blood. These receptors all come from a man aged 55 to 69 with acute or convalescent COVID-19.

V gene TRBV7-9 combines with J gene TRBJ2-7; possibly TRBD1 for D (5 bases). Germline assignment: CDR1 SEHNR and CDR2 FQNEAQ (reference sequence). Deletions cut 5 bases from V and 3 bases from J, with 11 bases between. The CDR3 sequence is 13 residues long. This CDR3 reads CASSAGAVYEQYF. The CDR3 DNA follows: TGTGCCAGCAGCGCTGGGGCGGTCTACGAGCAGTACTTC.

The chain carries TRBV11-2 and TRBJ1-1, with unresolved D. Per the germline V gene, CDR1 is SGHAT and CDR2 is FQNNGV. This CDR3 comprises 13 residues. Trimming left V 5 bases short and J 5 bases short, with 12 bases between. CDR3 sequence (DNA): TGTGCCAGCAGCCCGGGAGGAGGGACTGAAGCTTTCTTT. Encoded protein: CASSPGGGTEAFF.

V is TRBV5-1 and J is TRBJ2-2; TRBD1 matches 10 bases. Germline assignment: CDR1 SGHRS and CDR2 YFSETQ. V lost 4 bases, J lost 3 bases, and 12 bases stayed unmatched. The CDR3 runs to 18 residues. CDR3 bases: TGCGCCAGCAGCCCCAACCCGGGACAGGGGACATACACCGGGGAGCTGTTTTTT. Translation gives CASSPNPGQGTYTGELFF.

The chain has TRBV5-1 and TRBJ1-1, with D perhaps matching TRBD1 (5 bases). The CDR3 runs 13 residues. Germline V lookup: CDR1 SGHRS, CDR2 YFSETQ. The V gene lost 2 bases and the J gene lost 3 bases, with 8 bases spanning the gap. The CDR3, as DNA: TGCGCCAGCAGCTTTCAGGGCGACACTGAAGCTTTCTTT. It is translated as CASSFQGDTEAFF.

There are a few counts of this clone. The chain recombines TRBV4-2 with TRBJ1-5; D gene unclear. V was cut by 0 bases and J by 3 bases, with 3 bases left in between. Germline lookup yields CDR1 LGHNA and CDR2 YNFKEQ. The CDR3 extends over 13 amino acids. The CDR3 reads CASSQDLNQPQHF. CDR3 nucleotides: TGTGCCAGCAGCCAAGATCTCAATCAGCCCCAGCATTTT.